The rows below give T cell receptor beta chains drawn from one sample of a study of cytomegalovirus exposure and HLA in healthy donors. Only in-frame clones appear in the TCRdb table, and some are missing; sequencing was by immunoSEQ multiplex PCR. The sample lists 130,000 or so clones, more than 60% seen once, with more than 1.5% in the top ten. Sequencing used PBMCs. The receptors originated from a man aged 18 to 30 in good health and CMV-seronegative. CDR3s include the opening cysteine and the closing phenylalanine or tryptophan. A D gene is named only where the DNA matches it firmly. Clone size, where shown, is once, few, many, or a class for clones that have expanded.

.	TRBV5-1	TRBJ2-7	few	TGCGCCAGCAGCTCGGGACTCGTCCCCCTGAGCTCCTACGAGCAGTACTTC	CASSSGLVPLSSYEQYF
.	TRBV28	TRBJ2-7	.	TGTGCCACGGGGGGCGGGGGCGGCTACGAGCAGTACTTC	CATGGGGGYEQYF
TRBD1	TRBV7-9	TRBJ1-2	.	TGTGCCAGCAGCTTATTACCGGGACAGGGCGTCGGCTACACCTTC	CASSLLPGQGVGYTF
.	TRBV5-4	TRBJ2-1	.	TGTGCCAGCAGCTCGGAGAAACCTCTCAATGAGCAGTTCTTC	CASSSEKPLNEQFF
TRBD2	TRBV9	TRBJ2-3	.	TGTGCCAGCAACCCAGCGGGAGTTTCAGATACGCAGTATTTT	CASNPAGVSDTQYF
TRBD2	TRBV5-5	TRBJ2-1	few	TGTGCCAGCAGCTTGATGGGGAGGGTCAATGAGCAGTTCTTC	CASSLMGRVNEQFF
.	TRBV5-4	TRBJ2-1	.	TGTGCCAGCAGCATAAATCGCGAGAGCTCCTACAATGAGCAGTTCTTC	CASSINRESSYNEQFF
.	TRBV29-1	TRBJ2-7	.	TGCAGCGTTGAAGATTCGGCCAGGGGGTACTTC	CSVEDSARGYF
TRBD1	TRBV2	TRBJ1-4	.	TGTGCCAGCAGGCCGGGACAGGGATATGGAAAACTGTTTTTT	CASRPGQGYGKLFF
.	TRBV19	TRBJ1-2	few	TGTGCCAGCCGGAGGGGAGAAAAAGATGGCTACACCTTC	CASRRGEKDGYTF
.	TRBV6-5	TRBJ1-5	few	TGTGCCAGCAGTTACGTGGGCCTCAATCAGCCCCAGCATTTT	CASSYVGLNQPQHF
.	TRBV30	TRBJ2-5	.	TGTGCCTGGAGTGTCCCGGCACCCACCGGGGAGACCCAGTACTTC	CAWSVPAPTGETQYF
TRBD2	TRBV29-1	TRBJ2-1	.	TGCAGCGTTGAAGAGCGGGGGGGGGTTGAGCAGTTCTTC	CSVEERGGVEQFF
TRBD1	TRBV14	TRBJ2-1	.	TGTGCCAGCAGCCACCCGACAGGGTTCGATGAGCAGTTCTTC	CASSHPTGFDEQFF
.	TRBV11-2	TRBJ1-5	.	TGTGCCAGCAGCTTAGCGGGCGACAGACACCAGCATTTT	CASSLAGDRHQHF
.	TRBV18	TRBJ1-1	.	TGTGCCAGCTCACCGCTACAGGGAGATTTTGGAGCTTTCTTT	CASSPLQGDFGAFF